A single sample is the source of the 20 T cell receptor beta chains below, sequenced in a study of blood T cell repertoires in COVID-19. Clones were sequenced by immunoSEQ multiplex PCR, and TCRdb holds only the in-frame ones, with some missing. The repertoire holds about 220,000 clones, with 80% as singletons. Sequencing was performed on peripheral blood. The receptor source for this set is a woman between 65 and 79 years old with acute or convalescent COVID-19.

In its sample, this clone was seen a few times. The chain joins TRBV18 to TRBJ1-5; no definite D call. CDR1 and CDR2 from the germline V gene are KGHSH and LQKENI. V was pared by 6 bases and J by 1 base, with 7 bases between. The CDR3 runs 13 residues. CDR3 protein: CASSEKSNQPQHF. The CDR3 nucleotides are TGTGCCAGCTCCGAGAAGAGCAATCAGCCCCAGCATTTT.

V gene TRBV5-4 combines with J gene TRBJ2-5, with 10 bases lining up with TRBD2. V was pared by 0 bases and J by 5 bases, with 7 bases of the junction left unmatched. Germline lookup yields CDR1 SGHNT and CDR2 YYREEE (reference sequence). The CDR3 spans 16 residues. CDR3 region: CASSLALAGAGETQYF. CDR3 bases: TGTGCCAGCAGCTTGGCTCTAGCGGGGGCAGGGGAGACCCAGTACTTC.

The CDR3 reads CASSAMGAGGYNEQFF. In DNA, the CDR3 is TGTGCCAGCAGCGCAATGGGGGCGGGCGGCTACAATGAGCAGTTCTTC. The chain combines TRBV16 with TRBJ2-1, with D tentatively TRBD1 (6 bases). Per the germline V gene, CDR1 is KGHSY and CDR2 is FQNENV. This CDR3 is built from 16 residues. The V and J ends lost 5 bases and 3 bases respectively, with 17 bases between them. Looking up the rest from reference TRBV16 and TRBJ2-1 gives the full variable domain: GEEVAQTPKHLVRGEGQKAKLYCAPIKGHSYVFWYQQVLKNEFKFLISFQNENVFDETGMPKERFSAKCLPNSPCSLEIQATKLEDSAVYFCASSAMGAGGYNEQFFGPGTRLTVL.

This clone was picked up one time. The V gene is TRBV18, the J gene TRBJ1-2, with D possibly matching TRBD1 (6 bases). CDR1 KGHSH and CDR2 LQKENI come from the germline V gene. The CDR3 extends over 14 amino acids. Trimming cost V 4 bases and J 4 bases, with 13 bases left between them. The CDR3 region has the DNA TGTGCCAGCTCACTCAGGGGCAGCGGCTATGGCTACACCTTC. The encoded protein is CASSLRGSGYGYTF.

This chain links TRBV12-3 or TRBV12-4 with TRBJ1-2; D not resolved. V dropped 5 bases and J dropped 2 bases, with 6 bases sitting between them. CDR3 length: 12 amino acids. CDR3 sequence reads: CASSTTNYGYTF. CDR3 coding DNA: TGTGCCAGCAGTACTACGAACTATGGCTACACCTTC.

This chain links TRBV7-2 with TRBJ1-6; D is uncertain. There are 15 residues in the CDR3. Trimming cost V 3 bases and J 1 base, with 7 bases left between them. Germline CDR1 is SGHTA and CDR2 is FQGNSA. The CDR3 sequence is CASSLGSSYNSPLHF. In DNA, the CDR3 is TGTGCCAGCAGCTTGGGCAGTTCCTATAATTCACCCCTCCACTTT.

In DNA, the CDR3 is TGTGCCAGCAGCCAAGAGGAGCGGGGAAGTGCGCAGTTCTTC. Translating it yields CASSQEERGSAQFF. The chain recombines TRBV3-1 (or the pseudogene TRBV3-2) with TRBJ2-1, with 7 bases aligning to TRBD2. Germline lookup yields CDR1 LGHDT and CDR2 YNNKEL (reference sequence). J was trimmed by 12 bases and V by 0 bases; bases with no gene match: 8. The CDR3 is made up of 14 amino acids.

The gene calls are TRBV7-2 and TRBJ2-2, with TRBD2 matching over 10 bases. Germline CDR1 is SGHTA and CDR2 is FQGNSA. The CDR3 sequence is 15 residues long. The J segment lost 6 bases and the V segment lost 6 bases, leaving 7 bases of the junction unmatched. The CDR3 DNA reads TGTGCCAGCAGACCTGGGACTAGCGCCCCCGGGGAGCTGTTTTTT. This codes for CASRPGTSAPGELFF.

The genes are TRBV5-1 and TRBJ2-2; D call uncertain. CDR3 length equals 13 residues. The ends were cut back, 2 bases at V and 8 bases at J, with 10 bases in the middle. Germline CDR1 reads SGHRS; CDR2 reads YFSETQ. Here the CDR3 reads CASSFSGQGELFF. The CDR3, as DNA: TGCGCCAGCAGCTTCTCGGGTCAGGGGGAGCTGTTTTTT.

This clone was seen just once. The chain joins TRBV6-1 to TRBJ1-5; D call uncertain. Germline lookup yields CDR1 MNHNS and CDR2 SASEGT. The CDR3 has 15 residues. V was clipped by 3 bases and J by 0 bases, with 9 bases between them. The CDR3 region has the DNA TGTGCCAGCAGTGACGGCGGCTATAGCAATCAGCCCCAGCATTTT. Protein: CASSDGGYSNQPQHF.

The genes are TRBV7-9 and TRBJ1-2; D ambiguous. The CDR3 runs to 16 residues. Trimming took 5 bases from V and 4 from J, leaving 20 bases between them. In germline, CDR1 is SEHNR, CDR2 FQNEAQ (reference sequence). CDR3 sequence: CASSPDMGRSLYGYTF. CDR3 nucleotides: TGTGCCAGCAGCCCAGACATGGGGAGATCCCTCTATGGCTACACCTTC.

Concerning this clone: The identical CDR3 is also encoded by other nucleotide sequences in the sample. The rearrangement joins TRBV3-1 (or the pseudogene TRBV3-2) to TRBJ2-5, with D possibly being TRBD2 (6 bases). The V and J ends lost 4 bases and 3 bases respectively, with 9 bases between them. CDR1 is LGHDT and CDR2 is YNNKEL in the germline V gene (reference sequence). The CDR3 totals 13 residues. The CDR3 bases are TGTGCCAGCAGCCGAGGCGGGGAAGAGACCCAGTACTTC. It specifies CASSRGGEETQYF.

There are a few counts of this clone. This chain connects TRBV6-5 to TRBJ2-2; 9 bases align to TRBD1. Germline CDR1 is MNHEY and CDR2 is SVGAGI. The CDR3 contains 14 residues. J was trimmed by 5 bases and V by 7 bases; bases with no gene match: 5. In nucleotides, the CDR3 is TGTGCCAGCACCCAGACAGGGGGTACCGGGGAGCTGTTTTTT. Amino acids: CASTQTGGTGELFF.

This rearrangement joins TRBV6-1 to TRBJ2-5; D is perhaps TRBD1 (6 bases). Trimming left V 1 base short and J 8 bases short, with 11 bases between. The CDR3 spans 13 residues. The germline V gene encodes CDR1 MNHNS and CDR2 SASEGT. The CDR3 DNA sequence: TGTGCCAGCAGTGAAGTGGGGGCCCTTACCCAGTACTTC. Translated: CASSEVGALTQYF.

The count of this clone is one. This chain joins TRBV7-2 and TRBJ2-7; 7 bases agree with TRBD1. This CDR3 has 14 amino acids. J was trimmed by 0 bases and V by 4 bases; bases with no gene match: 3. Germline assignment: CDR1 SGHTA and CDR2 FQGNSA. CDR3 loop: CASSYRGDSYEQYV. The DNA for the CDR3 is TGTGCCAGCAGCTACAGGGGCGACTCCTACGAGCAGTACGTC.

V gene TRBV10-3 combines with J gene TRBJ2-2; D is ambiguous. Trimming removed 0 bases at V and 8 bases at J, with 13 bases between. Germline V CDR1 and CDR2: ENHRY, SYGVKD. This CDR3 has 15 residues. CDR3 nucleotide sequence: TGTGCCATCAGTGAGTCGAACGGTCAGCGAGGGGAGCTGTTTTTT. Translating it yields CAISESNGQRGELFF.

The V and J genes are TRBV11-2 and TRBJ2-1, with 12 bases matching TRBD1. There are 17 residues in the CDR3. J gave up 6 bases and V 5 bases, and 11 bases lay outside the gene matches. Germline V gene sequence: CDR1 SGHAT, CDR2 FQNNGV. As DNA, the CDR3 is TGTGCCAGCAGCCCCATCGGAAGGGACAGGGGGCGCAATGAGCAGTTCTTC. It specifies CASSPIGRDRGRNEQFF.

This clone was counted many times. The chain joins TRBV11-2 to TRBJ1-4, with D perhaps TRBD1 (5 bases). The V end was cut by 7 bases, the J end by 7 bases, with 10 bases between. Germline loops: CDR1 SGHAT, CDR2 FQNNGV. The CDR3 spans 12 residues. CDR3 coding DNA: TGTGCCAGCAAGCAGGGTACTGAAAAACTGTTTTTT. It specifies CASKQGTEKLFF.

J is TRBJ2-7 and V is TRBV19; D might be TRBD2 (6 bases). The length of the CDR3 is 14 residues. V was pared by 5 bases and J by 1 base, with 12 bases between. CDR1 LNHDA and CDR2 SQIVND come from the germline V gene (reference sequence). The CDR3 DNA reads TGTGCCAGTAGTTCGTTCGGGGGTTCCTACGAGCAGTACTTC. Protein sequence: CASSSFGGSYEQYF.

CDR3 sequence (DNA): TGTGCCAGTACCAGGGAAGGACAGGGCCCCTACGAGCAGTACTTC. It yields the protein CASTREGQGPYEQYF. The chain joins TRBV19 to TRBJ2-7, with 8 bases matching TRBD1. The CDR3 is made up of 15 amino acids. J was trimmed by 2 bases and V by 7 bases; bases with no gene match: 10. Germline CDR1 reads LNHDA; CDR2 reads SQIVND (reference sequence).